This TCR beta chain comes out of a study of CD8 T cells in Susac syndrome. The CDR3 length is 13 residues. Trimming removed 6 bases at V and 7 bases at J, with 15 bases between. CDR1 and CDR2 (germline): SQVTM, ANQGSEA. The RNA, about 0.5 to 1 ug, was put through reverse transcription using random hexamers. TCRdb called the immunoSEQ multiplex PCR reads again in MiXCR, with one record for every CDR3 protein. The profile covers under 350,000 distinct CDR3 sequences, with about 90% appearing a single time and over 0.05% taken by the ten largest. This receptor was identified in a human donor with multiple sclerosis. The sequencing sample was made of CD4+ T cells from PBMCs. V usage is TRBV29-1 and J usage is TRBJ1-4; D not certain. The CDR3 DNA is TGCAGCGTCCTACGGAGCGTTGGTGAAAAACTGTTTTTT. It is translated as CSVLRSVGEKLFF.